This TCR beta chain was found in a study of breast tumors, draining lymph nodes, adjacent tissues. Study results and caveats: That most tumor T cells come from lymph nodes remained unproven.

TCRdb called the multiplex PCR reads again in MiXCR, with one record for every CDR3 protein. The table has fewer than 250,000 distinct CDR3 sequences, 32% seen once; the top ten hold over 1.1%. This clonotype occurred many times. Its specificity is not known. The lymph nodes were axillary draining lymph nodes from breast cancer patients. The CDR3 is 12 amino acids. The V gene lost 5 bases and the J gene lost 5 bases, with 12 bases spanning the gap. CDR1 is DFQATT, CDR2 SNEGSKA, per germline (reference sequence). Sequenced: axillary lymph node tissue. The receptor was isolated from a female donor with breast cancer. Some clones in this sample may be carry-over from other donors' samples. The chain links TRBV20-1 to TRBJ2-5; a possible D gene is TRBD2 (6 bases). CDR3 sequence: CSAPRGGETQYF. The CDR3, as DNA: TGCAGTGCTCCCCGAGGAGGGGAGACCCAGTACTTC.